This T cell receptor (beta chain) comes out of a study of beta chain features in type 1 diabetes. Reverse transcribing all isolated RNA meant expressed TCRB transcripts were sequenced. TCRdb's copy holds only in-frame clones and misses some; the assay was immunoSEQ multiplex PCR. The data contain 300,000 to 350,000 clones, around 7.6% of them seen just once; the ten biggest clones take up around 0.45%. The germline CDR1 and CDR2 sequences are DFQATT and SNEGSKA (reference sequence). V gave up 0 bases and J gave up 5 bases, with 4 bases separating them. The CDR3 covers 11 residues. This clone was counted a few times. The identical CDR3 is also encoded by other nucleotide sequences in the sample.

The V and J genes are TRBV20-1 and TRBJ1-2; D is uncertain. The sequence was collected from a woman under 30 in good health. The specimen sequenced was central memory CD4+ T cells from blood. This CDR3 reads CSAREPYGYTF. As DNA, the CDR3 is TGCAGTGCTAGAGAGCCTTATGGCTACACCTTC.